One and the same sample provided the 4 T cell receptor beta chains below, sequenced in a study of Graves' ophthalmopathy and Graves' hyperthyroidism. RNA transcripts yielded amplified TCR beta CDR3 regions. HTBI primers were employed in first-round RT-PCR, then a second-round multiplex PCR followed. Using its own MiXCR run on the multiplex PCR reads, TCRdb lists one record per CDR3 protein. Of around 400,000 distinct CDR3 sequences detected, 20% to 25% appear once; the ten largest clones hold approximately 3%. Sequenced material: peripheral blood. Source of these receptors: a woman aged 18-30 years with stable Graves' hyperthyroidism.

This clonotype was found many times. V is TRBV2 and J is TRBJ1-2; D unresolved. Germline lookup yields CDR1 SNHLY and CDR2 FYNNEI. There are 12 residues in the CDR3. V was cut by 8 bases and J by 4 bases, with 11 bases left in between. CDR3 in DNA: TGTGCCAGCCTATCCGCCACCTATGGCTACACCTTC. This sequence encodes CASLSATYGYTF. Together with reference TRBV2 and TRBJ1-2, the CDR3 gives the full variable domain: EPEVTQTPSHQVTQMGQEVILRCVPISNHLYFYWYRQILGQKVEFLVSFYNNEISEKSEIFDDQFSVERPDGSNFTLKIRSTKLEDSAMYFCASLSATYGYTFGSGTRLTVV.

The genes are TRBV29-1 and TRBJ1-1; 9 bases are a match to TRBD1. V trimming: 6 bases; J trimming: 3 bases; junction bases outside the gene matches: 5. This CDR3 has 13 amino acids. The germline V gene has CDR1 SQVTM and CDR2 ANQGSEA. CDR3 protein: CSVVQGAYTEAFF. CDR3 DNA: TGCAGCGTCGTACAGGGGGCTTACACTGAAGCTTTCTTT.

This clonotype has more than one count but fewer than ten. V and J are TRBV12-3 or TRBV12-4 and TRBJ2-2; D may correspond to TRBD1 or TRBD2 (6 bases each). The CDR3 totals 15 residues. Trimming cost V 1 base and J 7 bases, with 13 bases left between them. As DNA, the CDR3 is TGTGCCAGCAGTTTAGGGACCAGGGGAGGCGGGGAGCTGTTTTTT. Translation: CASSLGTRGGGELFF.

This sequence joins TRBV19 and TRBJ2-2; no reliable D call. There are 12 residues in the CDR3. V dropped 4 bases and J dropped 7 bases, with 7 bases sitting between them. In germline, CDR1 is LNHDA, CDR2 SQIVND (reference sequence). The CDR3 loop is CASSTGSGELFF. Here the CDR3 DNA reads TGTGCCAGTAGTACCGGTAGCGGGGAGCTGTTTTTT.